This T cell receptor (beta chain) was identified during a study of brain T cells in children with intractable seizures. Sequencing used immunoSEQ multiplex PCR; TCRdb keeps in-frame clones, though not all of them. The sample has about 340,000 clones; over 90% are singletons. Per the germline V gene, CDR1 is SGHTA and CDR2 is FQGNSA. Trimming took 10 bases from V and 3 from J, leaving 18 bases between them. This CDR3 is 14 amino acids long. Sample time point: blood from clinic visit 5 months post-surgery; TSC patient then seizure free. Sequencing used peripheral blood, obtained more than 4 months after surgery. V and J are TRBV7-2 and TRBJ1-2; D is unclear. This TCR was sampled from a boy younger than two with tuberous sclerosis and intractable seizures. CDR3 nucleotide sequence: TGTGCCACCGAGAGAGGTTCAGATGACTATGGCTACACCTTC. Its translation: CATERGSDDYGYTF.